This T cell receptor (beta chain) is from a study of T-cell reconstitution after alpha-beta-depleted transplantation in children. V trimming: 5 bases; J trimming: 5 bases; junction bases outside the gene matches: 15. This CDR3 has 19 residues. Worth noting for this clonotype: Its antigen is undetermined.

Unique molecular identifiers were incorporated during preparation of the TCRbeta library. In TCRdb, the PCR reads were re-called with MiXCR into one record per CDR3 protein. The sample records around 130,000 distinct CDR3 sequences, approximately 8.7% being singletons. Study-wide results and caveats: The study traced high day-60 TCRbeta diversity in some patients to surviving recipient T cells and thymic progenitors. Reported findings indicate that, about two months after transplant, alpha-beta T cells came from several hundred expanded clones, which were derived from non-depleted graft cells.

V gene TRBV12-3 or TRBV12-4 combines with J gene TRBJ2-5; 15 nucleotides match TRBD2. The starting material was PBMCs, mostly from graft donor cells, obtained 180 days after TCRalphabeta/CD19-depleted stem cell transplant. The receptor was isolated from a girl under three years old who had a stem cell transplant for combined immunodeficiency, so the T cells may come from the graft donor. This CDR3 is CASSTTGLAGGYSSETQYF. The CDR3 nucleotides read TGTGCCAGCAGTACCACGGGACTAGCGGGGGGATATAGTTCGGAGACCCAGTACTTC.